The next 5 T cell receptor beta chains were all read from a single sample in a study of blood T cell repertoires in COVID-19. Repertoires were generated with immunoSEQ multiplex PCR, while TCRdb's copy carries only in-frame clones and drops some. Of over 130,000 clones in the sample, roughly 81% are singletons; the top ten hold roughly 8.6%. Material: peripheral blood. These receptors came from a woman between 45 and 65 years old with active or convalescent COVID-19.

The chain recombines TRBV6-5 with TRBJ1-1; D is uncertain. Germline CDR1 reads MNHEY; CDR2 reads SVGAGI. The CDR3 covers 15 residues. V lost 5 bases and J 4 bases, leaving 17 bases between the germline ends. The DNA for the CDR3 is TGTGCCAGCAGTCGAAGACTAACCACCCTCACTGAAGCTTTCTTT. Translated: CASSRRLTTLTEAFF.

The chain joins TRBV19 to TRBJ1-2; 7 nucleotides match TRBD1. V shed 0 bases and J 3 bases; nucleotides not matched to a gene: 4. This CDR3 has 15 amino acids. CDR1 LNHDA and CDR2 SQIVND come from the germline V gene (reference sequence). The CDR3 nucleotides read TGTGCCAGTAGTATAGACAGGGGGAACGACTATGGCTACACCTTC. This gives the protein CASSIDRGNDYGYTF.

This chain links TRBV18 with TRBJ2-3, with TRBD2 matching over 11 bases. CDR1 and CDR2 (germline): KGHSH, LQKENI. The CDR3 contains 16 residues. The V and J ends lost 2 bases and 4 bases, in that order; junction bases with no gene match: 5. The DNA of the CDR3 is TGTGCCAGCTCACCAAGCCTAGCGGGGGGCGCAGATACGCAGTATTTT. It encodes CASSPSLAGGADTQYF.

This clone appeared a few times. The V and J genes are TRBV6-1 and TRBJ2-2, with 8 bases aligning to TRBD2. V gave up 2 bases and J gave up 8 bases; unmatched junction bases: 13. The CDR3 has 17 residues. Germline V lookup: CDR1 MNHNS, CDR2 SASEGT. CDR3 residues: CASSEIRGTRPGGELFF. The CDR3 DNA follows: TGTGCCAGCAGTGAAATTCGGGGGACTAGACCTGGGGGGGAGCTGTTTTTT.

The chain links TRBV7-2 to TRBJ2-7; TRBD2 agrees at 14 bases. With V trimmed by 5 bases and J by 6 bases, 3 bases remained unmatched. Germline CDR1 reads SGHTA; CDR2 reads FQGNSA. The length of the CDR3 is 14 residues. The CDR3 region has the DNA TGTGCCAGCAGCCTCGGGACTAGCGGGGGCGAGCAGTACTTC. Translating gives CASSLGTSGGEQYF.